This TCR beta chain was profiled in a study of blood T cell repertoires in COVID-19. Assay used: immunoSEQ multiplex PCR; TCRdb lists only in-frame clones, some missing. The sample yields roughly 380,000 clones, approximately 81% seen once. V was clipped by 1 base and J by 4 bases, with 16 bases between them. CDR3 size: 16 residues. Germline CDR1 and CDR2: KGHSH and LQKENI. This chain uses TRBV18 with TRBJ1-1; TRBD1 is a possible D gene (5 bases). This sequence originates from a woman between 18 and 29 years old with acute or convalescent COVID-19. Material for sequencing was peripheral blood. In DNA, the CDR3 is TGTGCCAGCTCACCACTCTCAGGAGGGGCGGCCACTGAAGCTTTCTTT. This translates into CASSPLSGGAATEAFF.